Listed below are T cell receptor beta chains from one sample, sequenced in a study of cytomegalovirus exposure and HLA in healthy donors. Some clones are missing from TCRdb's copy, which holds only in-frame ones; the method was immunoSEQ multiplex PCR. The repertoire includes 100,000 to 150,000 clones, about 83% of them detected once, and around 1.2% sits in the top ten. The sample taken for sequencing was PBMCs. These receptors were collected from a girl aged 2 to 10 in good health and CMV-seronegative. Both conserved end residues are part of each CDR3. Fields, in order: V gene, clone size, J gene, CDR3 length, CDR3 protein. The size field is filled for only some rows; it gives once, few, many or a size class.

v_call: TRBV5-1
clone_size: once
j_call: TRBJ1-2
cdr3_length: 13
cdr3_aa: CASSFTEFYGYTF

v_call: TRBV6-6
clone_size: few
j_call: TRBJ1-2
cdr3_length: 16
cdr3_aa: CASTLAQGGPNYGYTF

v_call: TRBV7-8
clone_size: .
j_call: TRBJ2-3
cdr3_length: 14
cdr3_aa: CASSLIQGTDTQYF

v_call: TRBV21-1
clone_size: .
j_call: TRBJ2-3
cdr3_length: 20
cdr3_aa: CASSNKFMTARDSSTDTQYF

v_call: TRBV27
clone_size: .
j_call: TRBJ2-7
cdr3_length: 15
cdr3_aa: CASSLVGTTSYEQYF

v_call: TRBV19
clone_size: .
j_call: TRBJ1-5
cdr3_length: 18
cdr3_aa: CASTQGGTGASSNQPQHF

v_call: TRBV27
clone_size: .
j_call: TRBJ2-3
cdr3_length: 15
cdr3_aa: CASSPPPPRTHTQYF

v_call: TRBV15
clone_size: once
j_call: TRBJ1-1
cdr3_length: 16
cdr3_aa: CATLTWGPNMDTEAFF

v_call: TRBV28
clone_size: .
j_call: TRBJ2-3
cdr3_length: 16
cdr3_aa: CASSIRTSGSTDTQYF

v_call: TRBV4-1
clone_size: once
j_call: TRBJ1-4
cdr3_length: 18
cdr3_aa: CASSQVRTGPGANEKLFF